The following is a T cell receptor beta chain sequence with its context. Its antigen is not identified. The data stem from a study of CD8 T cells in ankylosing spondylitis. Study-level findings and limits: Before this, some motif variants had been reported in reactive arthritis synovial fluid and blood. Ankylosing spondylitis blood appeared to be characterized by a TCR beta motif of eight highly homologous variants. Disease-linked clones proved CD8+ and comparatively uncommon in peripheral blood. Disease-associated clones were reportedly significantly overrepresented in matched ankylosing spondylitis synovial fluid.

The authors made TCR beta libraries by quantitative 5'-RACE with molecular barcodes. TCRdb passed the 5' RACE reads through MiXCR, listing each CDR3 protein once. The sample carries over 400,000 distinct CDR3 sequences, roughly 26% recorded once. Material for sequencing was blood, either unsorted or a sorted T cell fraction (not recorded which). The receptor comes from a male donor with ankylosing spondylitis.

CDR3 sequence (DNA): TGTGCCAGCAGCCAAGACCCGACACCTATCAACTATGGCTACACCTTC. This gives the protein CASSQDPTPINYGYTF. This rearrangement joins TRBV4-2 to TRBJ1-2; no clear D gene. Trimming took 0 bases from V and 2 from J, leaving 13 bases between them. CDR3 size: 16 residues. The germline gives CDR1 LGHNA, CDR2 YNFKEQ.